This entry lists 20 T cell receptor beta chains sequenced from one sample in a study of control samples from healthy donors and cancer patients. Some clones are missing from TCRdb's copy, which holds only in-frame ones; the method was immunoSEQ multiplex PCR. The sample holds fewer than 300,000 clones, approximately 80% seen once. The sequenced sample was PBMCs. Every receptor here comes from a woman aged 55-69 years with lung cancer.

This chain uses TRBV20-1 with TRBJ2-7; D remains unclear. V was pared by 3 bases and J by 3 bases, with 9 bases between. CDR3 length equals 12 residues. Germline values: CDR1 DFQATT, CDR2 SNEGSKA (reference sequence). Here the CDR3 DNA reads TGCAGTGCTAGTTACCAAGGCTACGAGCAGTACTTC. Its translation is CSASYQGYEQYF.

V is TRBV18 and J is TRBJ2-7, with TRBD1 matching over 7 bases. J lost 6 bases, V lost 3 bases, and 8 bases had no gene match. Germline-derived CDR1 and CDR2 are KGHSH and LQKENI. The CDR3 is 14 residues long. CDR3 amino acids: CASSPQGVGGEQYF. CDR3 in DNA: TGTGCCAGCTCACCCCAGGGGGTCGGCGGCGAGCAGTACTTC.

V is TRBV11-2 and J is TRBJ2-5, with 9 bases aligning to TRBD2. The CDR3 contains 15 residues. After removal of 5 bases from V and 7 bases from J, the junction contained 11 bases not matched to a gene. CDR1 SGHAT and CDR2 FQNNGV come from the germline V gene. The CDR3 bases are TGTGCCAGCAGCGGACGACTAGCGGCTGATGGGACCCAGTACTTC. Translating it yields CASSGRLAADGTQYF.

In regard to this clone: This CDR3 fails to terminate in the conserved phenylalanine or tryptophan, so it likely reflects a read error. The limits of the CDR3 on the DNA are not certain, so only TCRdb's listed CDR3 is given. The genes are TRBV20-1 and TRBJ2-7; the table names TRBD1, a call not compared with the DNA. Per germline, CDR1 DFQATT and CDR2 SNEGSKA (reference sequence). Inclusive of both ends, the CDR3 amounts to 10 amino acids. The CDR3 region is CSARESRGLL.

A single count supports this clone. J is TRBJ2-7 and V is TRBV11-2; 8 bases map to TRBD2. Germline V CDR1 and CDR2: SGHAT, FQNNGV. V gave up 4 bases and J gave up 6 bases; unmatched junction bases: 5. The CDR3 runs 13 residues. CDR3 in DNA: TGTGCCAGCAGCTGGCGGGGGGCAGGCGAGCAGTACTTC. This encodes CASSWRGAGEQYF.

V gene TRBV11-2 combines with J gene TRBJ1-2; tentatively, D is TRBD1 (6 bases). The V end lost 4 bases, the J end lost 8 bases, and 14 bases lay between the germline ends. The CDR3 spans 13 residues. Per the germline V gene, CDR1 is SGHAT and CDR2 is FQNNGV. The CDR3 loop is CASSSPGGQGYTF. In DNA form, the CDR3 reads TGTGCCAGCAGCTCGCCCGGGGGGCAAGGCTACACCTTC.

The gene calls are TRBV7-3 and TRBJ2-5; either TRBD1 or TRBD2 may fit D (5 bases each). The CDR3 is made up of 14 amino acids. The V and J ends lost 0 bases and 5 bases respectively, with 10 bases between them. The V gene's germline CDR1 is SGHTA and CDR2 FQGTGA. The CDR3 nucleotides read TGTGCCAGCAGCTTAACGTATAGGGACGAGACCCAGTACTTC. It encodes CASSLTYRDETQYF.

The rearrangement joins TRBV10-2 to TRBJ2-3; 9 bases map to TRBD2. This CDR3 has 14 residues. Germline-derived CDR1 and CDR2 are WSHSY and SAAADI. V shed 8 bases, J shed 2 bases, and the junction held 5 bases outside the gene matches. The CDR3 region has the DNA TGCGCCAGCTCGCCTAGCGGGATCACAGATACGCAGTATTTT. Protein product: CASSPSGITDTQYF.

The chain links TRBV27 to TRBJ2-1; 9 nucleotides line up with TRBD2. CDR3 size: 15 residues. Germline V CDR1 and CDR2: MNHEY, SMNVEV (reference sequence). V was clipped by 5 bases and J by 4 bases; unmatched bases: 6. The CDR3 reads CASSAGLAPYNEQFF. The CDR3 DNA reads as TGTGCCAGCAGTGCGGGACTAGCCCCGTACAATGAGCAGTTCTTC.

J is TRBJ1-4 and V is TRBV10-3; D not certain. Per the germline V gene, CDR1 is ENHRY and CDR2 is SYGVKD. The CDR3 consists of 15 residues. The V gene lost 0 bases and the J gene lost 8 bases, with 13 bases spanning the gap. The CDR3 bases are TGTGCCATCAGTGAGTCGCTAGCAGAGCGAGAAAAACTGTTTTTT. Encoded protein: CAISESLAEREKLFF.

V and J are TRBV9 and TRBJ1-3, with D perhaps TRBD1 (5 bases). The V end lost 0 bases, the J end lost 7 bases, and 17 bases lay between the germline ends. Germline V gives CDR1 SGDLS, CDR2 YYNGEE. The CDR3 consists of 16 residues. CDR3 DNA: TGTGCCAGCAGCGTAGATCAGGGTGACTACATGAACACCATATATTTT. Amino acid sequence: CASSVDQGDYMNTIYF.

The V call is TRBV11-3, the J call TRBJ2-7; D possibly corresponds to TRBD1 (5 bases). V was shortened by 3 bases and J by 0 bases, with 9 bases between the two germline ends. The CDR3 has 14 residues. CDR1 and CDR2 from the germline V gene are SGHNT and YENEEA. The CDR3 DNA reads TGTGCCAGCAGCTTGGGGCCGAACTCCTACGAGCAGTACTTC. Amino acid sequence: CASSLGPNSYEQYF.

This chain links TRBV4-2 with TRBJ2-7; TRBD2 might be the D (6 bases). Germline CDR1 reads LGHNA; CDR2 reads YNFKEQ. Trimming cost V 1 base and J 2 bases, with 15 bases left between them. The CDR3 is 16 residues long. CDR3 residues: CASSQGYSGSAYEQYF. DNA for the CDR3: TGTGCCAGCAGCCAAGGATATAGCGGATCCGCCTACGAGCAGTACTTC.

The gene calls are TRBV19 and TRBJ2-3, with unresolved D. This CDR3 comprises 14 residues. Germline V gene sequence: CDR1 LNHDA, CDR2 SQIVND (reference sequence). V was pared by 3 bases and J by 14 bases, with 21 bases between. In DNA form, the CDR3 reads TGTGCCAGTAGTATGGGTACAAAGCCTCCTCCTCCGTATTTT. It is translated as CASSMGTKPPPPYF.

The chain links TRBV4-1 to TRBJ2-3; TRBD1 aligns across 10 bases. J gave up 5 bases and V 3 bases, and 5 bases lay outside the gene matches. From germline, CDR1 is MGHRA and CDR2 YSYEKL. The CDR3 spans 15 residues. CDR3 loop: CASSQEDRGLDTQYF. In DNA, the CDR3 is TGCGCCAGCAGCCAGGAGGACAGGGGGTTAGATACGCAGTATTTT.

The genes are TRBV6-5 and TRBJ1-1; D might be TRBD1 (5 bases). CDR1 is MNHEY and CDR2 is SVGAGI in the germline V gene. V shed 1 base and J shed 4 bases, with 7 bases lying between them. The CDR3 is 13 amino acids. CDR3 DNA: TGTGCCAGCAGTTACTTGGGGGTCACTGAAGCTTTCTTT. This codes for CASSYLGVTEAFF.

In its sample, this clone was seen once. This chain links TRBV3-1 (or the pseudogene TRBV3-2) with TRBJ2-7; 8 bases map to TRBD1. CDR1 is LGHDT and CDR2 is YNNKEL in the germline V gene (reference sequence). There are 15 residues in the CDR3. The J segment lost 3 bases and the V segment lost 4 bases, leaving 8 bases of the junction unmatched. The CDR3 DNA sequence: TGTGCCAGCAGCCCAACTCAGGGGGCGCGCTACGAGCAGTACTTC. Protein product: CASSPTQGARYEQYF.

The chain has TRBV6-2 or TRBV6-3 and TRBJ2-3; TRBD2 matches at 9 bases. This CDR3 is built from 15 residues. V lost 4 bases and J lost 6; bases outside the gene matches: 8. Germline V CDR1 and CDR2: MNHEY, SVGEGT. For the CDR3, the DNA is TGTGCCAGCAGTTTCAGCGGGGGGCGGTTGGATACGCAGTATTTT. Translating gives CASSFSGGRLDTQYF.

The chain has TRBV4-1 and TRBJ1-2; no definite D call. The germline V and J ends were trimmed by 1 base and 4 bases, with 13 bases remaining between them. This CDR3 region has 15 residues. Per germline, CDR1 MGHRA and CDR2 YSYEKL. In nucleotides, the CDR3 is TGCGCCAGCAGCCAAGGGCCAGCCTCTTCCTATGGCTACACCTTC. Translating it yields CASSQGPASSYGYTF.

This chain connects TRBV7-2 to TRBJ1-1; D gene uncertain. Trimming left V 5 bases short and J 4 bases short, with 8 bases between. Germline values: CDR1 SGHTA, CDR2 FQGNSA. The CDR3 is 12 residues long. In DNA, the CDR3 is TGTGCCAGCAGCGCTAGGCTCACTGAAGCTTTCTTT. Translated, it gives CASSARLTEAFF.